A single sample is the source of the 3 T cell receptor beta chains below, sequenced in a study of blood T cell repertoires in COVID-19. Assay: immunoSEQ multiplex PCR; the TCRdb copy retains only in-frame clones and omits some. The sample has a few hundred thousand clones, about 81% seen once; the top ten hold over 4%. Sequenced material: PBMCs or T cells enriched from blood (not recorded which). The receptors shown here come from a man aged 25-45 years with acute COVID-19.

This clone came up once. The rearrangement joins TRBV5-6 to TRBJ2-5, with D possibly being TRBD2 (6 bases). Germline V gene data show CDR1 as SGHDT and CDR2 as YYEEEE. Trimming pared 3 bases from V and 2 bases from J, leaving 11 bases between. CDR3 length: 14 amino acids. The CDR3 DNA is TGTGCCAGCAGCTCACGGGACTTTCAAGAGACCCAGTACTTC. Translating gives CASSSRDFQETQYF.

For this clone: A read error may account for a junction end that differs from germline. The rearrangement uses TRBV19 and TRBJ1-1, with 8 bases that match TRBD1. Per germline, CDR1 LNHDA and CDR2 SQIVND (reference sequence). This CDR3 contains 16 residues. CDR3 sequence reads: CASSFQPQGVNAEAFF. The CDR3 coding sequence is TGTGCCAGTAGTTTCCAACCACAGGGGGTGAACGCTGAAGCTTTCTTT.

The chain uses TRBV6-4 and TRBJ1-4; the D gene is possibly TRBD1 (5 bases). CDR3 size: 14 residues. V shed 6 bases and J shed 5 bases, with 13 bases lying between them. Germline CDR1 reads MRHNA; CDR2 reads SNTAGT. The DNA of the CDR3 is TGTGCCAGCAGCGTCGGGACTAGAAATGAAAAACTGTTTTTT. Amino acids: CASSVGTRNEKLFF.